Reported below is one T cell receptor (beta chain). Amplification used 60 Vbeta primers and 13 Jbeta primers. The table came from immunoSEQ multiplex PCR; TCRdb's copy has only in-frame clones and leaves some out. This table holds 100,000 to 120,000 clones, around 78% found once. These data come from a study of cytomegalovirus exposure and HLA in healthy donors. What was sequenced was PBMCs. The origin of this receptor is a woman in her 30s in good health and CMV-seronegative.

The CDR3 is CASSQVSSGAGNEQFF. The CDR3 bases are TGCGCCAGCAGCCAAGTTTCTAGCGGGGCTGGGAATGAGCAGTTCTTC. V is TRBV4-1 and J is TRBJ2-1; 9 bases map to TRBD2. Germline values: CDR1 MGHRA, CDR2 YSYEKL. The CDR3 is made up of 16 amino acids. The V segment lost 1 base and the J segment 7 bases; nucleotides outside the gene matches: 8.